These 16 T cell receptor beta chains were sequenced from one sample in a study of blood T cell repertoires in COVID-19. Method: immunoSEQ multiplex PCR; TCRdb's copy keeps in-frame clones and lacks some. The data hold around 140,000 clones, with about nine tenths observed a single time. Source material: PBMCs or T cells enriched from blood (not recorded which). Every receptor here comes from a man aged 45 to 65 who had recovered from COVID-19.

The CDR3 loop is CASSLVASSTDTQYF. CDR3 nucleotides: TGTGCCAGCAGCTTAGTGGCCTCTAGCACAGATACGCAGTATTTT. V is TRBV13 and J is TRBJ2-3; D gene uncertain. Germline assignment: CDR1 PRHDT and CDR2 FYEKMQ (reference sequence). CDR3 length equals 15 residues. V lost 1 base and J 0 bases, leaving 8 bases between the germline ends.

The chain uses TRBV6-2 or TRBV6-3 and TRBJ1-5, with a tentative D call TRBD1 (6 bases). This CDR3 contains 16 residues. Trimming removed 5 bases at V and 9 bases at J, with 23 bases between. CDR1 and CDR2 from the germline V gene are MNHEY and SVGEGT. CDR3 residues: CASSPGQSLLIGPQHF. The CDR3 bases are TGTGCCAGCAGTCCAGGACAGTCGCTTTTAATCGGGCCCCAGCATTTT.

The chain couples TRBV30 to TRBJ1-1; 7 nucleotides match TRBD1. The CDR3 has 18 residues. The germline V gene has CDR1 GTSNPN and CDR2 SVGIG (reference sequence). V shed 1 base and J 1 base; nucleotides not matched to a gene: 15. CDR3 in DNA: TGTGCCTGGAGTGAGGGCCTCCAAGGGGGCAGACAGAACACTGAAGCTTTCTTT. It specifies CAWSEGLQGGRQNTEAFF.

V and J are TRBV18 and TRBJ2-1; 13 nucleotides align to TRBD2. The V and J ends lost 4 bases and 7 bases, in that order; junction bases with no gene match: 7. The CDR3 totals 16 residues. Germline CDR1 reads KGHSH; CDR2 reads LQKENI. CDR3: CASSLGLAGVGNEQFF. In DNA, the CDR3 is TGTGCCAGCTCACTCGGACTAGCGGGAGTCGGAAATGAGCAGTTCTTC.

The CDR3 is CASSGGTGLFYEQYV. The CDR3 DNA reads as TGTGCCAGCAGTGGGGGGACAGGTCTCTTCTACGAGCAGTACGTC. The chain combines TRBV2 with TRBJ2-7; 8 bases map to TRBD1. Germline trimming cut 4 bases from V and 3 bases from J; bases unmatched to any gene: 8. This CDR3 comprises 15 residues. Germline V CDR1 and CDR2: SNHLY, FYNNEI.

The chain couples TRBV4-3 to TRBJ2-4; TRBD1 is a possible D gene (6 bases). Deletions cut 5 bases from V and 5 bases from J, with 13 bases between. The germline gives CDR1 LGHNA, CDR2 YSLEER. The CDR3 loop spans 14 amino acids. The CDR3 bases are TGCGCCAGCAGCGAGACAGGTCGGGAAAACATTCAGTACTTC. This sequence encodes CASSETGRENIQYF.

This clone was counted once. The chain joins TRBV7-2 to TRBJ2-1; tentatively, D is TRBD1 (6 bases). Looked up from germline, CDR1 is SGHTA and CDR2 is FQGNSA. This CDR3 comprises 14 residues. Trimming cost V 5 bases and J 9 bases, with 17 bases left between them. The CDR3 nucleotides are TGTGCCAGCAGCCCTCGGACTGGGGGCGCTGAGCAGTTCTTC. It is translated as CASSPRTGGAEQFF. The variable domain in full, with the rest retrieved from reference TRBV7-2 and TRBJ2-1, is GAGVSQSPSNKVTEKGKDVELRCDPISGHTALYWYRQSLGQGLEFLIYFQGNSAPDKSGLPSDRFSAERTGGSVSTLTIQRTQQEDSAVYLCASSPRTGGAEQFFGPGTRLTVL.

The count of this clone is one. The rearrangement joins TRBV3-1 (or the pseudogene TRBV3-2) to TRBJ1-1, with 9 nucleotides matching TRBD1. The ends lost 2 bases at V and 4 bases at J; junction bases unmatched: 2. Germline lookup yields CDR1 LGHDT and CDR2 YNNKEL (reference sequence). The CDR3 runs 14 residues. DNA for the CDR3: TGTGCCAGCAGCCAAAACAGGGGGCCCACTGAAGCTTTCTTT. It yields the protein CASSQNRGPTEAFF.

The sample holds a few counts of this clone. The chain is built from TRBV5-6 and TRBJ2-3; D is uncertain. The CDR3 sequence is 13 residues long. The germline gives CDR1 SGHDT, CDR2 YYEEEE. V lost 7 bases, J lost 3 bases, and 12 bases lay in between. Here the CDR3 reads CASQAWATDTQYF. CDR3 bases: TGTGCCAGCCAGGCGTGGGCTACAGATACGCAGTATTTT.

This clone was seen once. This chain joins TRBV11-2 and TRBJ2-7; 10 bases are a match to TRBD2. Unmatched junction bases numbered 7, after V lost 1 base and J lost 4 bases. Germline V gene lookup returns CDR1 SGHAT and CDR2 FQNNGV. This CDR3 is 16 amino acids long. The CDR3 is CASSLVPSGSLYEQYF. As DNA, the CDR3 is TGTGCCAGCAGCTTAGTTCCTAGCGGGAGTCTGTACGAGCAGTACTTC.

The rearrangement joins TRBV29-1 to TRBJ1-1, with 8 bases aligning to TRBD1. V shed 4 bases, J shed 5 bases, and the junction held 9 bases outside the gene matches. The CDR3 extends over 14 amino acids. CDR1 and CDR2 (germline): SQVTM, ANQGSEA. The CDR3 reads CSVGLAGGKTEAFF. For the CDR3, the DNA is TGCAGCGTTGGTCTAGCAGGGGGCAAAACTGAAGCTTTCTTT.

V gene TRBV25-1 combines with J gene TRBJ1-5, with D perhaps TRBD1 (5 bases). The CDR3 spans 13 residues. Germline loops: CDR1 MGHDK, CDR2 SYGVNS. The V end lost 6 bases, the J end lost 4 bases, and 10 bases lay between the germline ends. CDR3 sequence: CASSQTANQPQHF. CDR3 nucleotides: TGTGCCAGCAGCCAGACAGCAAATCAGCCCCAGCATTTT.

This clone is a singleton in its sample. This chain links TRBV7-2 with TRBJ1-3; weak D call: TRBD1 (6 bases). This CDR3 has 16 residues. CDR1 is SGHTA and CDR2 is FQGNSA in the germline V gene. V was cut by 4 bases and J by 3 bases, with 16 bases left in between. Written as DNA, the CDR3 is TGTGCCAGCAGCTCTAACTCCGGGACATTTGGAAACACCATATATTTT. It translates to CASSSNSGTFGNTIYF.

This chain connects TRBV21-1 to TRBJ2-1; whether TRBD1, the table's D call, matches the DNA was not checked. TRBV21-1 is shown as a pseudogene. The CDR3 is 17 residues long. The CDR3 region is CASSKGGTGGIYNEQFF. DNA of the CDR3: TGTGCCAGCAGCAAAGGGGGGACAGGGGGTATCTACAATGAGCAGTTCTTC.

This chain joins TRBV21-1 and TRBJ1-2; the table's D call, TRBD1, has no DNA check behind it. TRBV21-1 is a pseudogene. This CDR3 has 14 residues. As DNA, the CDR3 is TGTGCCAGCGCCATATCAGGGCCCTTCTATGGCTACACCTTC. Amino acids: CASAISGPFYGYTF.

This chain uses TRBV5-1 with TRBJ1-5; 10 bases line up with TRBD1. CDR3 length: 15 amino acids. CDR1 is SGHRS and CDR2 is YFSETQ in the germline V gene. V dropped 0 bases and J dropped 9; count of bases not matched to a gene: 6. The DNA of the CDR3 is TGCGCCAGCAGCTTGGGTCCGGGACAGGGGAGGCCCCAGCATTTT. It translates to CASSLGPGQGRPQHF. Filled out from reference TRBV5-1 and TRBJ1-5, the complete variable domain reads KAGVTQTPRYLIKTRGQQVTLSCSPISGHRSVSWYQQTPGQGLQFLFEYFSETQRNKGNFPGRFSGRQFSNSRSEMNVSTLELGDSALYLCASSLGPGQGRPQHFGDGTRLSIL.